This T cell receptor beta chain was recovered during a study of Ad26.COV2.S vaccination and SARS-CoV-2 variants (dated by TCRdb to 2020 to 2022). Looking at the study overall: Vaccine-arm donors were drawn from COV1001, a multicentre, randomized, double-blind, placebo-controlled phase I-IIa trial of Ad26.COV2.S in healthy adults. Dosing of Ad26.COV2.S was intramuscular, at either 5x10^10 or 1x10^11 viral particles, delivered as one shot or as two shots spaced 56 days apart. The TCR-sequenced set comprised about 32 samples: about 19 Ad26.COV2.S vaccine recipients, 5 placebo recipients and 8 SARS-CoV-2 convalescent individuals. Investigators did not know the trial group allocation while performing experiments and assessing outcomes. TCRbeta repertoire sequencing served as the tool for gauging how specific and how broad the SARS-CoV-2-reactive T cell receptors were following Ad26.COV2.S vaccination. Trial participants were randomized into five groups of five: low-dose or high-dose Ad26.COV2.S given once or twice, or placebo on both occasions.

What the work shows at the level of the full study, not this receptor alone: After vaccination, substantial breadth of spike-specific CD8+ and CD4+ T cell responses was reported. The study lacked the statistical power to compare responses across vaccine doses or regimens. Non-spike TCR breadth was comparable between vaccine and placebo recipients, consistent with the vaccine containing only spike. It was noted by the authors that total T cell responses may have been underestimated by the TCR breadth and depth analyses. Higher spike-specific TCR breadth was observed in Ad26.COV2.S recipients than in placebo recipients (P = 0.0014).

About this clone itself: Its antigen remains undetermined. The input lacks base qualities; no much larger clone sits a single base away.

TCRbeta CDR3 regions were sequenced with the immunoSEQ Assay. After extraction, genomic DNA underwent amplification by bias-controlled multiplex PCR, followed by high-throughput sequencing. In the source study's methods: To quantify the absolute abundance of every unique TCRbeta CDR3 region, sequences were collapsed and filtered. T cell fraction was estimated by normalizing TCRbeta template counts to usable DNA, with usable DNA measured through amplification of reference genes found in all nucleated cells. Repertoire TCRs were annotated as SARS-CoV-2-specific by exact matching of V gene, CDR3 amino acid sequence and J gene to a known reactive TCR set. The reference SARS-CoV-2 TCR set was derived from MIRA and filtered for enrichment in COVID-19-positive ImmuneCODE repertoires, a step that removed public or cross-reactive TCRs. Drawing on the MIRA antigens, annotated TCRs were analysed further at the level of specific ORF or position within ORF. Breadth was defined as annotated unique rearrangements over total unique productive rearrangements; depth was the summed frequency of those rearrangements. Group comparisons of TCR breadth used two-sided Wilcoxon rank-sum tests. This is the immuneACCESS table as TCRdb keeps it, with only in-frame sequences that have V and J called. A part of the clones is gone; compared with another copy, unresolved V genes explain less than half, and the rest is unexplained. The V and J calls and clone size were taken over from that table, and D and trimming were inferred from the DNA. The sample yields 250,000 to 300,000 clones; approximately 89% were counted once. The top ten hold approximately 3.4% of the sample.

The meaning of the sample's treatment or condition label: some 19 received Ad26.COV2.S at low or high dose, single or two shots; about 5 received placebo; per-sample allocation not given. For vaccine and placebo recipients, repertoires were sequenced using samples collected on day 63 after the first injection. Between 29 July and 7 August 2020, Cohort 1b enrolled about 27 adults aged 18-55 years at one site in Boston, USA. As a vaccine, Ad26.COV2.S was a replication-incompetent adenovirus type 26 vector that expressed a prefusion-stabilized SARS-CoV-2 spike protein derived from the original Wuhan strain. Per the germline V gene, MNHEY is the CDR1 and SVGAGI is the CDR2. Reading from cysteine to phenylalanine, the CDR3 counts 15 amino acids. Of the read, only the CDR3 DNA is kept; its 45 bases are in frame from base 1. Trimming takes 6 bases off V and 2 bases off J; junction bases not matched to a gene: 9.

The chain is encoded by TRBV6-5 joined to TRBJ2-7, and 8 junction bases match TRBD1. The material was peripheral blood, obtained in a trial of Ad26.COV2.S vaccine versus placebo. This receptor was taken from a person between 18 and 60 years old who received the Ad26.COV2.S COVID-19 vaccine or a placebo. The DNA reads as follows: TGTGCCAGCAGAACCCCAGGGGGCCCTACCTACGAGCAGTACTTC. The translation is CASRTPGGPTYEQYF.